These 23 T cell receptor beta chains originate from one sample sequenced in a study of blood T cells in healthy people across ages. A second PCR, run for roughly 6 to 11 cycles, used a sample-barcoded 5' primer plus a J-beta primer mix. TCRdb re-called the 5' RACE reads through MiXCR, storing one row per CDR3 protein. The sample has about 1.6 million distinct CDR3 sequences, about 32% seen once. Sequenced material: blood. The receptors originated from a woman aged 30 to 39 in good health.

There are a few counts of this clonotype. The V call is TRBV25-1, the J call TRBJ2-3, with D possibly TRBD2 on 5 matching bases. Per the germline V gene, CDR1 is MGHDK and CDR2 is SYGVNS. The CDR3 loop spans 13 amino acids. Trimming removed 8 bases at V and 6 bases at J, with 15 bases between. CDR3 in DNA: TGTGCCAGCTGCCCCCCGGGGTGGGATACGCAGTATTTT. Amino acids: CASCPPGWDTQYF.

This clonotype was detected a few times. The rearrangement links TRBV9 to TRBJ2-6; D is ambiguous. Trimming removed 4 bases from V and 1 base from J, with 12 bases in between. The CDR3 length is 16 residues. CDR1 is SGDLS and CDR2 is YYNGEE in the germline V gene. The CDR3 DNA is TGTGCCAGCAGCCTTTCCCGACGATCTGGGGCCAACGTCCTGACTTTC. It translates to CASSLSRRSGANVLTF.

The chain carries TRBV20-1 and TRBJ2-1; 8 bases are shared with TRBD2. Trimming cost V 3 bases and J 6 bases; bases outside gene matches: 1. The CDR3 loop spans 12 amino acids. Germline CDR1 is DFQATT and CDR2 is SNEGSKA (reference sequence). CDR3 loop: CSASGRANEQFF. The CDR3 coding sequence is TGCAGTGCTAGCGGGAGGGCCAATGAGCAGTTCTTC.

This clonotype was observed a few times. V and J are TRBV7-9 and TRBJ2-2, with D uncertain. The CDR3 runs 13 residues. The germline gives CDR1 SEHNR, CDR2 FQNEAQ (reference sequence). Trimming shortened V by 8 bases and J by 9 bases, and 16 bases separated the two germline ends. The CDR3 sequence: CASPSLPGRELFF. As DNA, the CDR3 is TGTGCCAGCCCATCCTTACCTGGACGGGAGCTGTTTTTT.

This chain connects TRBV6-6 to TRBJ1-6; 8 bases agree with TRBD1. Losses at the gene ends were 5 bases for V and 5 bases for J; bases not matched to a gene: 2. The CDR3 is made up of 14 amino acids. Looked up from germline, CDR1 is MNHNY and CDR2 is SVGAGI (reference sequence). This CDR3 is CASSRQGHNSPLHF. CDR3 DNA: TGTGCCAGCAGTCGACAGGGGCATAATTCACCCCTCCACTTT.

For this clonotype: At one end the junction does not follow the germline gene, possibly because of a read error. V and J are TRBV12-3 or TRBV12-4 and TRBJ2-3; tentative D call: TRBD2 (5 bases). The length of the CDR3 is 15 residues. The CDR3 coding sequence is TGTGCCAGCAGTTTCCGGGGAGTGAGCACAGATGCGCAGTATTTT. Protein product: CASSFRGVSTDAQYF.

The CDR3 spells CASSPRSNPTDTQYF. The CDR3 DNA reads as TGTGCCAGCAGCCCACGATCCAATCCCACAGATACGCAGTATTTT. V usage is TRBV11-3 and J usage is TRBJ2-3; D unresolved. CDR1 SGHNT and CDR2 YENEEA come from the germline V gene. The CDR3 sequence is 15 residues long. The V end was cut by 5 bases, the J end by 2 bases, with 14 bases between.

This chain links TRBV12-5 with TRBJ2-2; D is unclear. Germline V gene data show CDR1 as LGHNT and CDR2 as FRNRAP. Trimming removed 7 bases at V and 8 bases at J, with 8 bases between. The length of the CDR3 is 11 residues. CDR3: CASALYGELFF. As DNA, the CDR3 is TGTGCTAGTGCCCTCTATGGGGAGCTGTTTTTT.

This chain joins TRBV7-9 and TRBJ2-7; the D is unclear. Trimming left V 1 base short and J 9 bases short, with 16 bases between. The germline V gene has CDR1 SEHNR and CDR2 FQNEAQ (reference sequence). The CDR3 loop spans 14 amino acids. CDR3 bases: TGTGCCAGCAGCTTAGATACGTTACCTACGGTGCAGTACTTC. Translating it yields CASSLDTLPTVQYF.

The rearrangement uses TRBV20-1 and TRBJ2-1, with 13 bases lining up with TRBD2. This CDR3 contains 14 residues. Germline V CDR1 and CDR2: DFQATT, SNEGSKA (reference sequence). V lost 6 bases and J lost 6; bases outside the gene matches: 5. The CDR3 coding sequence is TGCAGTGCGTGGACTAGCGGGAGCATCAATGAGCAGTTCTTC. Translated, it gives CSAWTSGSINEQFF.

This chain connects TRBV20-1 to TRBJ2-7, with a tentative D call TRBD2 (5 bases). V lost 1 base and J lost 1, with 17 bases in between. This CDR3 is built from 16 residues. Germline CDR1 reads DFQATT; CDR2 reads SNEGSKA (reference sequence). The CDR3: CSARAMFAGKSYEQYF. In DNA, the CDR3 is TGCAGTGCTAGAGCTATGTTTGCGGGCAAGTCCTACGAGCAGTACTTC.

This rearrangement joins TRBV15 to TRBJ1-6; 10 bases align to TRBD1. The germline CDR1 and CDR2 sequences are LNHNV and YYDKDF (reference sequence). After removal of 1 base from V and 7 bases from J, the junction contained 7 bases not matched to a gene. This CDR3 contains 17 residues. For the CDR3, the DNA is TGTGCCACCAGCAGAGGGGACAGGGGACTTTGGAATTCACCCCTCCACTTT. It specifies CATSRGDRGLWNSPLHF.

A word on this clonotype: The junction departs from the called germline gene at one end, perhaps through a read error. The rearrangement links TRBV5-1 to TRBJ2-7, with TRBD1 as a possible D gene (5 bases). CDR1 and CDR2 from the germline V gene are SGHRS and YFSETQ. This CDR3 contains 13 residues. The CDR3 nucleotides are TGCGCCAGCAGCACCGGACAATCCTCCGAGCAGTACTTC. Its protein product is CASSTGQSSEQYF. Full variable domain (missing parts from reference TRBV5-1 and TRBJ2-7): KAGVTQTPRYLIKTRGQQVTLSCSPISGHRSVSWYQQTPGQGLQFLFEYFSETQRNKGNFPGRFSGRQFSNSRSEMNVSTLELGDSALYLCASSTGQSSEQYFGPGTRLTVT.

Many counts were recorded for this clonotype. The chain carries TRBV5-1 and TRBJ2-7; 8 nucleotides line up with TRBD1. There are 13 residues in the CDR3. From germline, CDR1 is SGHRS and CDR2 YFSETQ. The trim removed 4 bases at V and 6 bases at J, leaving 6 bases unmatched. CDR3 loop: CASSQGQVSEQYF. The CDR3 DNA is TGCGCCAGCAGCCAGGGACAGGTCAGCGAGCAGTACTTC.

CDR3 bases: TGTGCCACCTCTGACAGGGGGAATCGTTCACCCCTCCACTTT. It translates to CATSDRGNRSPLHF. The genes are TRBV11-2 and TRBJ1-6, with 9 bases matching TRBD1. Trimming at V came to 10 bases and at J to 9 bases, leaving 10 bases not matched to a gene. The CDR3 covers 14 residues. Germline CDR1 and CDR2: SGHAT and FQNNGV.

This chain connects TRBV7-9 to TRBJ1-1; D unclear. The CDR3 length is 14 residues. Deletions cut 5 bases from V and 2 bases from J, with 12 bases between. Germline V lookup: CDR1 SEHNR, CDR2 FQNEAQ (reference sequence). This chain's CDR3 is CASSKEGRNTEAFF. CDR3 sequence (DNA): TGTGCCAGCAGCAAAGAAGGGAGAAACACTGAAGCTTTCTTT.

The chain is built from TRBV7-9 and TRBJ2-3; D may be TRBD1 (6 bases). The CDR3 has 15 residues. Trimming took 7 bases from V and 0 from J, leaving 14 bases between them. Germline V lookup: CDR1 SEHNR, CDR2 FQNEAQ (reference sequence). The CDR3 coding sequence is TGTGCCAGCACCGATGGACAGACCAGCACAGATACGCAGTATTTT. Translated, it gives CASTDGQTSTDTQYF.

Notes on this clonotype: At one of its ends the junction is not consistent with the germline gene, which may arise from a read error. The gene calls are TRBV15 and TRBJ2-7, with TRBD2 matching 10 bases. This CDR3 has 15 amino acids. CDR1 and CDR2 (germline): LNHNV, YYDKDF (reference sequence). The CDR3 region has the DNA TGTACCACCAGCAAACAGCGGGAGGGCCCGCACGAGCAGTACTTC. Protein product: CTTSKQREGPHEQYF.

This clonotype was recorded only once. The chain carries TRBV7-2 and TRBJ2-1, with D possibly being TRBD2 (5 bases). The CDR3 totals 16 residues. The V gene lost 0 bases and the J gene lost 1 base, with 10 bases spanning the gap. Germline values: CDR1 SGHTA, CDR2 FQGNSA. Written as DNA, the CDR3 is TGTGCCAGCAGCTTAGCTTCGGGGTGGTCCTACAATGAGCAGTTCTTC. Protein sequence: CASSLASGWSYNEQFF.

The chain uses TRBV27 and TRBJ1-2; D gene uncertain. V lost 5 bases and J lost 5, with 18 bases in between. CDR1 and CDR2 from the germline V gene are MNHEY and SMNVEV (reference sequence). The CDR3 contains 15 residues. The CDR3 DNA is TGTGCCAGCAGTCTCACCCGCGGGGAGTGGTATGGCTACACCTTC. Translating it yields CASSLTRGEWYGYTF.

This clonotype was seen many times. The rearrangement uses TRBV4-2 and TRBJ2-5; weak D call: TRBD2 (5 bases). CDR1 is LGHNA, CDR2 YNFKEQ, per germline. V shed 3 bases and J shed 3 bases, with 11 bases lying between them. This CDR3 has 14 residues. The CDR3 protein is CASSQPGNEETQYF. In DNA form, the CDR3 reads TGTGCCAGCAGCCAGCCGGGAAATGAAGAGACCCAGTACTTC.

This clonotype was counted a few times. V is TRBV7-9 and J is TRBJ1-2, with 11 bases lining up with TRBD1. Germline loops: CDR1 SEHNR, CDR2 FQNEAQ (reference sequence). The CDR3 contains 15 residues. V lost 2 bases to trimming and J lost 6 bases; unmatched junction nucleotides: 5. The CDR3 loop reads CASSLPGQGVNGYTF. The CDR3, as DNA: TGTGCCAGCAGCTTACCGGGACAGGGGGTGAATGGCTACACCTTC.

In its sample, this clonotype was seen a few times. CDR3 sequence (DNA): TGCAGCGTTGAAGATTCCCTAAACACCGGGGAGCTGTTTTTT. Translated: CSVEDSLNTGELFF. The chain carries TRBV29-1 and TRBJ2-2; D is unclear. V lost 0 bases and J lost 2, with 7 bases in between. CDR1 and CDR2 from the germline V gene are SQVTM and ANQGSEA. This CDR3 has 14 residues.